This T cell receptor (beta chain) was retrieved from a study of blood T cell repertoires in COVID-19. In the study overall: From the United States, Italy and Spain came samples of acute and convalescent COVID-19.

The authors' processing: Estimation of nucleated cell counts relied on the amplification of reference gene primers. The method was immunoSEQ multiplex PCR; TCRdb's version includes in-frame clones alone and lacks a portion of them. Clone size and V and J calls were adopted from that table, with D and trimming inferred from the DNA. This sample has 250,000 or so clones, with around 84% found just once. Germline V gives CDR1 MNHEY, CDR2 SVGAGI. V dropped 5 bases and J dropped 4; count of bases not matched to a gene: 3. CDR3 length equals 13 residues. Specimen: peripheral blood. V is TRBV6-5 and J is TRBJ2-7; TRBD1 aligns across 9 bases. This sequence originates from a woman in her 70s with active or convalescent COVID-19. CDR3 sequence (DNA): TGTGCCAGCAGTCGACAGGGGGTGTACGAGCAGTACTTC. As protein: CASSRQGVYEQYF.